This T cell receptor beta chain was documented in a study of shared clonotypes between healthy human individuals. Study-level points and caveats: Clonotypes shared by all four donors outscored non-shared clonotypes in generation probability. Sequencing of the sorted subsets was shown by rarefaction to be incomplete despite large depth.

Germline V gives CDR1 SGHNT, CDR2 YYREEE (reference sequence). Trimming pared 5 bases from V and 0 bases from J, leaving 20 bases between. The CDR3 covers 17 residues. There were no recent acute infections or vaccinations among the donors, who were healthy HIV-negative adults. An even split of each subset's genomic DNA across several immunoSEQ plates was performed. Sequencing was performed with immunoSEQ multiplex PCR; in TCRdb, only in-frame clones are kept and a portion is missing. The sample consists of some 200,000 clones, over 50% of them appearing once. About this clone itself: Its antigen is unidentified.

Sequencing was performed on memory CD4+ T cells sorted from blood. The subset was: CD45RA-negative fraction. This TCR was sampled from a man aged 30 to 39 in good health. The chain recombines TRBV5-4 with TRBJ1-1; D may be TRBD1 (6 bases). In DNA, the CDR3 is TGTGCCAGCAGAATAGGGGGGACTAGTTTAATGAACACTGAAGCTTTCTTT. Its translation is CASRIGGTSLMNTEAFF.